These 24 T cell receptor beta chains came from one sample sequenced in a study of T cells in Graves' hyperthyroidism and ophthalmopathy. Researchers amplified the TCR beta CDR3 regions from RNA transcripts. When the TCR CDR3 underwent first-round RT-PCR, the HTBI primer set was used. One entry per CDR3 protein, called by TCRdb with MiXCR from the multiplex PCR reads. The sample lists around 450,000 distinct CDR3 sequences, 15% to 19% seen once, with 7.7% in the top ten. The sample consisted of blood. The receptors shown here come from a woman aged 18-30 years with Graves' hyperthyroidism.

This clonotype has more than one count but fewer than ten. The V gene is TRBV7-9, the J gene TRBJ2-1; a weak D match, TRBD2 (5 bases). The CDR3 consists of 15 residues. Germline loops: CDR1 SEHNR, CDR2 FQNEAQ (reference sequence). V lost 5 bases and J 4 bases, leaving 15 bases between the germline ends. The CDR3: CASSPPSGAYNEQFF. The CDR3 nucleotides are TGTGCCAGCAGCCCGCCCAGCGGAGCTTACAATGAGCAGTTCTTC.

The chain joins TRBV11-3 to TRBJ1-5; 9 positions agree with TRBD1. Looked up from germline, CDR1 is SGHNT and CDR2 is YENEEA. The CDR3 totals 14 residues. J gave up 7 bases and V 4 bases, and 5 bases lay outside the gene matches. CDR3 region: CASSWGQGRQPQHF. In DNA form, the CDR3 reads TGTGCCAGCAGCTGGGGACAGGGTCGACAGCCCCAGCATTTT. Using reference TRBV11-3 and TRBJ1-5 for the parts outside the CDR3, the full variable domain is EAGVVQSPRYKIIEKKQPVAFWCNPISGHNTLYWYLQNLGQGPELLIRYENEEAVDDSQLPKDRFSAERLKGVDSTLKIQPAELGDSAVYLCASSWGQGRQPQHFGDGTRLSIL.

This clonotype was counted ten times or more. The V and J genes are TRBV12-3 or TRBV12-4 and TRBJ2-2; D might be TRBD2 (6 bases). The CDR3 spans 14 residues. Trimming pared 3 bases from V and 6 bases from J, leaving 11 bases between. In DNA, the CDR3 is TGTGCCAGCAGTTTCGGGAGTGAGGCCGGGGAGCTGTTTTTT. This sequence encodes CASSFGSEAGELFF.

This clonotype was seen only a few times. The chain recombines TRBV5-1 with TRBJ2-1, with unresolved D. Germline V gives CDR1 SGHRS, CDR2 YFSETQ. The CDR3 is 15 amino acids. Trimming took 0 bases from V and 6 from J, leaving 13 bases between them. The CDR3: CASSLAGRSGNEQFF. As DNA, the CDR3 is TGCGCCAGCAGCTTGGCCGGCAGGTCCGGCAATGAGCAGTTCTTC.

This clonotype has ten or more counts. The chain employs TRBV11-3 and TRBJ1-3; D unresolved. Trimming took off 4 bases at V and 4 bases at J, with 14 bases between the two ends. The CDR3 consists of 15 residues. Germline V CDR1 and CDR2: SGHNT, YENEEA. The CDR3 DNA is TGTGCCAGCAGCTATAGGCGGGGATCGGGAAACACCATATATTTT. This codes for CASSYRRGSGNTIYF.

This clonotype has at least ten counts. V usage is TRBV20-1 and J usage is TRBJ2-1; D is perhaps TRBD1 (6 bases). Trimming left V 2 bases short and J 1 base short, with 15 bases between. Germline assignment: CDR1 DFQATT and CDR2 SNEGSKA (reference sequence). The CDR3 is made up of 16 amino acids. The CDR3 loop reads CSARSDRRSSYNEQFF. The CDR3 nucleotides read TGCAGTGCTAGATCAGACAGGAGGTCTTCCTACAATGAGCAGTTCTTC.

The DNA for the CDR3 is TGTGCCAGTAGTTTAGCGGGAGGGATGTACAATGAGCAGTTCTTC. Its translation is CASSLAGGMYNEQFF. The gene calls are TRBV19 and TRBJ2-1, with TRBD2 matching 11 bases. Germline V CDR1 and CDR2: LNHDA, SQIVND (reference sequence). V gave up 5 bases and J gave up 4 bases; unmatched junction bases: 4. This CDR3 region has 15 residues.

This clonotype was seen ten or more times. This chain joins TRBV7-3 and TRBJ2-7; possibly TRBD1 or TRBD2 for D (5 bases each). Trimming left V 3 bases short and J 5 bases short, with 26 bases between. The germline V gene has CDR1 SGHTA and CDR2 FQGTGA. CDR3 length equals 18 residues. The CDR3 spells CASSFFPTGTQGIHEQYF. The CDR3 nucleotides read TGTGCCAGCAGCTTTTTCCCGACCGGGACCCAGGGTATCCACGAGCAGTACTTC.

This clonotype was seen many times. The V gene is TRBV3-1, the J gene TRBJ1-5, with 9 bases aligning to TRBD1. The CDR3 is 14 residues long. Germline trimming cut 4 bases from V and 7 bases from J; bases unmatched to any gene: 5. Germline-derived CDR1 and CDR2 are LGHDT and YNNKEL (reference sequence). CDR3 in amino acids: CASSLGQGPQPQHF. CDR3 DNA sequence: TGTGCCAGCAGCCTAGGACAGGGGCCGCAGCCCCAGCATTTT.

This chain links TRBV7-8 with TRBJ2-3; D perhaps matches TRBD2 (6 bases). Deletions cut 3 bases from V and 9 bases from J, with 25 bases between. The CDR3 has 17 amino acids. In germline, CDR1 is SGHVS, CDR2 FQNEAQ. The CDR3 region has the DNA TGTGCCAGCAGCTTCGAGGCACTCGGGGGAGGAGGGCCCACGCAGTATTTT. Protein product: CASSFEALGGGGPTQYF.

The chain carries TRBV12-3 or TRBV12-4 and TRBJ1-1; TRBD1 is a possible D gene (5 bases). The CDR3 is 13 amino acids. V lost 7 bases and J 5 bases, leaving 14 bases between the germline ends. The CDR3 region has the DNA TGTGCCAGCAAGTTGGGGGGGATAACTGAAGCTTTCTTT. This gives the protein CASKLGGITEAFF.

This clonotype was detected ten times or more. This chain joins TRBV5-1 and TRBJ2-1, with 7 bases fitting TRBD2. This CDR3 is 14 amino acids long. The germline V gene has CDR1 SGHRS and CDR2 YFSETQ. J was trimmed by 9 bases and V by 2 bases; bases with no gene match: 8. CDR3 loop: CASSLAAGRVEQFF. Written as DNA, the CDR3 is TGCGCCAGCAGCTTAGCAGCGGGGAGGGTTGAGCAGTTCTTC.

The chain links TRBV16 to TRBJ2-3, with D uncertain. The CDR3 length is 17 residues. Germline V CDR1 and CDR2: KGHSY, FQNENV. Trimming cost V 3 bases and J 2 bases, with 18 bases left between them. CDR3 region: CASSHGQSTRITDTQYF. In nucleotides, the CDR3 is TGTGCCAGCAGCCATGGTCAGTCTACGAGGATCACAGATACGCAGTATTTT.

This clonotype came up many times. The chain uses TRBV18 and TRBJ2-7; 8 bases align to TRBD1. This CDR3 has 14 residues. V gave up 0 bases and J gave up 8 bases; unmatched junction bases: 6. The germline CDR1 and CDR2 sequences are KGHSH and LQKENI. CDR3 sequence: CASSPPQGAKKQYF. The CDR3 nucleotides read TGTGCCAGCTCACCACCGCAGGGGGCCAAGAAGCAGTACTTC.

The chain employs TRBV28 and TRBJ1-2; possible D gene TRBD1, 5 bases. Germline loops: CDR1 MDHEN, CDR2 SYDVKM. With 4 bases removed from V and 8 bases from J, the gap between germline ends came to 20 bases. The CDR3 has 15 amino acids. The CDR3 DNA reads as TGTGCCAGCAGTTCGGCAGGGACGGAGGAGGGGGGCTACACCTTC. Translated, it gives CASSSAGTEEGGYTF.

This clonotype was seen repeatedly, ten times or more. The chain uses TRBV20-1 and TRBJ2-3, with D perhaps TRBD2 (5 bases). Germline V lookup: CDR1 DFQATT, CDR2 SNEGSKA (reference sequence). The CDR3 sequence is 14 residues long. Between the trimmed V and J ends, which lost 7 bases and 4 bases, there was a span of 18 bases. Here the CDR3 reads CSGVRGYGPDTQYF. For the CDR3, the DNA is TGCAGTGGCGTGAGAGGGTACGGGCCAGATACGCAGTATTTT.

Many counts were recorded for this clonotype. The chain employs TRBV12-3 or TRBV12-4 and TRBJ2-5; 8 nucleotides line up with TRBD2. The CDR3 runs 15 residues. V lost 6 bases to trimming and J lost 1 base; unmatched junction nucleotides: 7. The CDR3 loop reads CASSRDGGAQETQYF. The CDR3 coding sequence is TGTGCCAGCAGCCGAGACGGGGGGGCCCAAGAGACCCAGTACTTC.

The table lists this clonotype with many counts. The V gene is TRBV18, the J gene TRBJ1-1; D unresolved. Trimming took off 3 bases at V and 7 bases at J, with 15 bases between the two ends. The CDR3 totals 14 residues. Germline V gene data show CDR1 as KGHSH and CDR2 as LQKENI. For the CDR3, the DNA is TGTGCCAGCTCACCCCGGACCATAGCAGATGAAGCTTTCTTT. It codes for CASSPRTIADEAFF.

This clonotype was picked up many times. The chain uses TRBV12-3 or TRBV12-4 and TRBJ1-2; D ambiguous. V was cut by 3 bases and J by 8 bases, with 10 bases left in between. The CDR3 runs to 12 residues. DNA of the CDR3: TGTGCCAGCAGTTTCGGGGTCCGGGGCTACACCTTC. Amino acid sequence: CASSFGVRGYTF.

This clonotype has a count of ten or more. The rearrangement joins TRBV28 to TRBJ2-1; D may be TRBD2 (6 bases). Trimming cost V 5 bases and J 3 bases, with 26 bases left between them. The CDR3 is 19 amino acids. Germline values: CDR1 MDHEN, CDR2 SYDVKM. CDR3 in amino acids: CASSRAWVVPGLDYNEQFF. The CDR3 DNA is TGTGCCAGCAGTAGGGCTTGGGTGGTCCCGGGACTGGACTACAATGAGCAGTTCTTC.

This clonotype was found many times. This chain links TRBV2 with TRBJ1-6, with 8 bases matching TRBD1. The CDR3 length is 14 residues. Looked up from germline, CDR1 is SNHLY and CDR2 is FYNNEI. V shed 7 bases, J shed 9 bases, and the junction held 8 bases outside the gene matches. The CDR3 region is CASTGAGGGSPLHF. In nucleotides, the CDR3 is TGTGCCAGCACGGGGGCAGGGGGCGGTTCACCCCTCCACTTT.

This chain uses TRBV5-4 with TRBJ2-7, with D uncertain. There are 14 residues in the CDR3. Germline V CDR1 and CDR2: SGHNT, YYREEE (reference sequence). The V end lost 2 bases, the J end lost 0 bases, and 9 bases lay between the germline ends. CDR3 sequence reads: CASSFGTPSYEQYF. CDR3 in DNA: TGTGCCAGCAGCTTCGGAACACCCTCCTACGAGCAGTACTTC.

This clonotype was seen more than once but under ten times. The rearrangement joins TRBV18 to TRBJ2-2; TRBD2 is a possible D gene (5 bases). V lost 3 bases, J lost 5 bases, and 13 bases lay in between. Germline CDR1 and CDR2: KGHSH and LQKENI. The CDR3 sequence is 15 residues long. CDR3 nucleotide sequence: TGTGCCAGCTCACCGCTCACCCGAGGGACCGGGGAGCTGTTTTTT. Encoded protein: CASSPLTRGTGELFF.

This clonotype was seen ten or more times. The chain employs TRBV10-3 and TRBJ2-3; perhaps TRBD2 as D (6 bases). Germline-derived CDR1 and CDR2 are ENHRY and SYGVKD. The CDR3 extends over 14 amino acids. Trimming shortened V by 3 bases and J by 0 bases, and 7 bases separated the two germline ends. CDR3 loop: CAISDRGSTDTQYF. In nucleotides, the CDR3 is TGTGCCATCAGTGACCGGGGGAGCACAGATACGCAGTATTTT.